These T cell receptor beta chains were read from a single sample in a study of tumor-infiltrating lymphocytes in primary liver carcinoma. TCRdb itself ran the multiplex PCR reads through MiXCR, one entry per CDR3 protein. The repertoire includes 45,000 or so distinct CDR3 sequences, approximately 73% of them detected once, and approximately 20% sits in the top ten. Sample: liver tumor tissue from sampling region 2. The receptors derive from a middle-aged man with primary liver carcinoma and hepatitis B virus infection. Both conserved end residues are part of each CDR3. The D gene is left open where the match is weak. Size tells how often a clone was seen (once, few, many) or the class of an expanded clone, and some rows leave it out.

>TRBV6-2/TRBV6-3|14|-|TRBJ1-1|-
CASCYPWVTPTAFF
TGTGCCAGCTGTTACCCCTGGGTGACCCCGACGGCATTCTTC
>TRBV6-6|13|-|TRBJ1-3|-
CTSSSQGGNTIHF
TGTACCAGCAGTTCACAGGGAGGGAACACAATACATTTT
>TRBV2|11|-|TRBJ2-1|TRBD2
CASSGKRGQFF
TGTGCCAGCAGTGGTAAGCGGGGGCAGTTTTTC
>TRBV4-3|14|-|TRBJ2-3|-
CASSQGDVSDTQYF
TGCGCCAGCAGCCAGGGGGATGTGTCAGACACGCAGTATTTT
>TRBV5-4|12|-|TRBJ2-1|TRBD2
CASSWGGNKRFF
TGTGCCAGCAGCTGGGGAGGGAATAAGCGGTTCTTC
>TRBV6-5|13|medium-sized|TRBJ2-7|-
CASSYGTSYEQYF
TGTGCCAGCAGTTACGGCACCTCCTACGAGCAGTACTTC
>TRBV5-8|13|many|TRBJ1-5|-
CASSLAGHQPQHF
TGTGCCAGCAGCTTGGCAGGGCACCAGCCCCAGCATTTT
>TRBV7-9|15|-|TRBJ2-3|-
CASSHSDPSSDTQYF
TGTGCCAGTAGCCACTCAGATCCTAGCTCAGATACGCAGTATTTT
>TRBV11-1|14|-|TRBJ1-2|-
CASSFKGFGYGYAF
TGTGCCAGCAGCTTCAAGGGATTTGGATACGGCTACGCCTTC
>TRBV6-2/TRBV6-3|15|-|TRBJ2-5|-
CASSWASREIETQYF
TGTGCCAGCAGTTGGGCGTCCAGGGAGATAGAGACTCAGTACTTT
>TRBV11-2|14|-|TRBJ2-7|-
CASSLSGFSYEQYF
TGTGCCAGCAGCTTATCAGGGTTTTCCTACGAGCAGTACTTC
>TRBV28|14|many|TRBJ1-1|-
CASSGGGLIGEAFF
TGTGCCAGCAGTGGGGGCGGCTTAATCGGTGAAGCTTTCTTT
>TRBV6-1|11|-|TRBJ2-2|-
CAAADTVELSF
TGTGCCGCAGCGGACACCGTGGAGCTGTCTTTT
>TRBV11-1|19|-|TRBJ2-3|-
CVSSSGGSYAGARTDTQYF
TGTGTCAGCAGCTCTGGGGGAAGCTATGCTGGAGCCCGCACAGATACGCAGTATTTT
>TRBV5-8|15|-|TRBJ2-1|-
CASSHSVMGGYERFF
TGTGCCAGCAGCCACTCAGTAATGGGAGGCTATGAGCGGTTCTTC
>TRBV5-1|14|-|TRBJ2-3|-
CASGLLSGTDTQYF
TGCGCCAGCGGCTTACTATCGGGCACAGATACGCAGTATTTT
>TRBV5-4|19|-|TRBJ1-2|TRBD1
CASSLGLGGGPQGGQGHTF
TGCGCCAGCAGCTTGGGTCTCGGTGGGGGACCCCAGGGCGGACAGGGCCACACCTTC
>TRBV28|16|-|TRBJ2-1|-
CACSSPLGVEGSEQFF
TGTGCCTGCAGTTCCCCACTGGGGGTTGAGGGAAGTGAGCAGTTCTTC
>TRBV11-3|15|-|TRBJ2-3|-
CVSSPGGGSTDTQYF
TGTGTCAGCAGCCCCGGTGGGGGATCCACAGATACGCAGTATTTT
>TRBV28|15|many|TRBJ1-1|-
CASSPLRGVRTEAFF
TGTGCCAGCAGCCCCCTACGGGGGGTACGCACTGAAGCTTTCTTT
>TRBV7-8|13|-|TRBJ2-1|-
CASKPDSHNEQFF
TGTGCCAGCAAACCAGACAGCCACAATGAGCAGTTCTTC
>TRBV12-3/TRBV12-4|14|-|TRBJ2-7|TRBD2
CASTLAGGAYGQYF
TGTGCCAGCACACTAGCGGGGGGGGCCTACGGGCAGTACTTC
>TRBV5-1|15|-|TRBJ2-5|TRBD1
CATQSGQGAQETQYF
TGCGCCACCCAATCCGGACAGGGGGCCCAAGAGACCCAGTACTTC
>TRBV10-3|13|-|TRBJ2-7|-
CVFSLAENYEQYF
TGTGTCTTCTCCCTCGCGGAGAACTACGAGCAGTACTTC
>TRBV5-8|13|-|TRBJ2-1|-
CVSSLTMSNEQFF
TGTGTCAGCAGCCTGACCATGAGCAATGAGCAGTTCTTC
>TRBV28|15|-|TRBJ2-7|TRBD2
CTSGLPPAGEGAQYF
TGTACCAGCGGACTCCCTCCGGCGGGAGAAGGGGCGCAGTACTTC
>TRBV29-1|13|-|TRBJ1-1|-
CSETGRMNTGVFF
TGCAGCGAGACGGGACGGATGAACACTGGAGTTTTCTTT
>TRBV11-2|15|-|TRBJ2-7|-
CASSLQWTWENAQYF
TGTGCCAGCAGCTTACAATGGACATGGGAAAACGCGCAGTACTTC
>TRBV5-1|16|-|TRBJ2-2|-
CASTMDTPTGAGELFF
TGCGCCAGCACCATGGACACCCCAACGGGAGCCGGGGAGCTGTTTTTT
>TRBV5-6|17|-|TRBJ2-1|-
CASSLVGGAGSGNEQFF
TGTGCCAGCAGCCTAGTCGGGGGTGCGGGGAGCGGAAATGAGCAGTTCTTC
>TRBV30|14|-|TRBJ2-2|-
CDWETVGNTGELFF
TGTGACTGGGAAACGGTGGGGAACACCGGGGAGCTGTTTTTT
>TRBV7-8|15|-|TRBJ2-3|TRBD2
CASSLWLAGGDTQYF
TGTGCCAGCAGCTTATGGCTAGCGGGAGGTGATACGCAGTATTTT
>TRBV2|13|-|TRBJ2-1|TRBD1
CASRTGPQDEQFF
TGTGCCAGCAGGACAGGGCCACAGGATGAGCAGTTCTTC
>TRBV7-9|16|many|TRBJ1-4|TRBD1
CASSHPGQGKGEKLFF
TGTGCCAGCAGCCATCCGGGACAGGGGAAAGGTGAAAAACTGTTTTTT
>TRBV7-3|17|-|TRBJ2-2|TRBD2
CASSLVAGVSNTGELLF
TGTGCCAGCAGCTTAGTAGCGGGAGTCTCGAACACCGGGGAGCTGTTATTT
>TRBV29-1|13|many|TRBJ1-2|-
CSVEEGGIGGYTF
TGCAGCGTTGAAGAGGGTGGTATTGGTGGCTACACCTTC
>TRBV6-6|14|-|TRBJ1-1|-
CAGSYFSGNTEAFF
TGCGCCGGCAGTTATTTTTCAGGTAACACTGAAGCTTTCTTT
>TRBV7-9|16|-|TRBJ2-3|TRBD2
CANSLTSGGPTDTQYF
TGTGCCAACAGCCTGACTAGCGGGGGGCCCACAGATACGCAGTATTTT
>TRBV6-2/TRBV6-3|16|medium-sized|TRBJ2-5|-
CASSQSTAAGEETQYF
TGTGCCAGCAGTCAATCGACGGCAGCGGGCGAAGAGACCCAGTACTTC
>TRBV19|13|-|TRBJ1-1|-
CASSERRSREAFF
TGTGCCAGTAGTGAACGTCGGTCCAGGGAAGCTTTCTTT
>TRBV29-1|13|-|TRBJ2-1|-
CSALWARSGEQSF
TGCAGCGCTCTCTGGGCCCGGAGCGGTGAGCAGTCCTTC
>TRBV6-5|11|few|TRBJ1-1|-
CVSTSGTEAFF
TGTGTCAGTACATCAGGGACTGAAGCTTTCTTT
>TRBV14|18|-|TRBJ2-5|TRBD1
CASSQWTGASGVRETQYF
TGTGCCAGCAGCCAGTGGACAGGGGCTAGCGGAGTAAGGGAAACCCAGTACTTC
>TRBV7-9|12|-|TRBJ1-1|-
CASSLSEAEAFF
TGTGCCAGCAGCTTGAGTGAGGCTGAAGCTTTCTTT
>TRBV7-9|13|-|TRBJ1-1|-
CVSSLTANTEAFF
TGTGTCAGCAGCTTAACCGCGAACACTGAAGCTTTCTTT
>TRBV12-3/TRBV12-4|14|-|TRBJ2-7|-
CVSSIPGLPYEQYF
TGTGTCAGCAGCATCCCGGGGCTCCCATACGAGCAGTACTTC
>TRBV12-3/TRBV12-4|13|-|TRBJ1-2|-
CASSYGPLQGYTF
TGTGCCAGCAGCTATGGACCCCTGCAGGGCTACACCTTC
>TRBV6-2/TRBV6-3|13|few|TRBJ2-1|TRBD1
CDSGQVPGGEQFF
TGTGACAGCGGACAAGTCCCAGGGGGTGAGCAGTTCTTC
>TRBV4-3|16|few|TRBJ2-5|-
CASSQEWLARQGTQYF
TGCGCCAGCAGCCAAGAATGGCTAGCGAGACAAGGGACCCAGTACTTT
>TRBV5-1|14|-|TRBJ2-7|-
CASSLVTFSYEQYF
TGCGCCAGCAGCTTGGTTACCTTCTCCTACGAGCAGTACTTC
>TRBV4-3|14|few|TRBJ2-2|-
CTSSQERNTGELFF
TGCACCAGCAGCCAAGAACGGAACACCGGGGAGCTGTTTTTT
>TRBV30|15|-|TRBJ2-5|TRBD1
CAWSTGTGCRETQYF
TGTGCCTGGAGTACCGGGACAGGGTGCCGAGAGACCCAGTACTTT
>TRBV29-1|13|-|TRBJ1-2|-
CSVEEAGVGRYTF
TGCAGCGTTGAAGAGGCTGGTGTTGGTCGTTACACCTTC
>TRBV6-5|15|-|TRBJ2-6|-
CASRYRDSGANVPSF
TGTGCCAGCAGATACAGGGACTCTGGGGCCAACGTCCCGAGTTTC